This T cell receptor (beta chain) was retrieved from a study of OX40 agonist ivuxolimab in advanced cancers. TCRdb's table, derived via immunoSEQ multiplex PCR, lists solely in-frame clones and lacks some. This sample has about 59,000 clones, with over 70% found just once. Concerning this clone itself: One end of the junction does not line up with germline, which may come from a read error.

Sample: CD4+ or CD8+ T cells sorted from blood, taken in a trial of the OX40 agonist ivuxolimab. The TCR originated in an adult with an advanced solid tumor such as melanoma, head and neck, liver or kidney cancer.

The chain's CDR3 is CAGRRLVTGELFF. The CDR3 nucleotides read TGTGCCGGGAGGCGGTTGGTCACCGGGGAGCTGTTTTTT. J is TRBJ2-2 and V is TRBV30, with D maybe TRBD2 (6 bases). The CDR3 length is 13 residues. CDR1 and CDR2 (germline): GTSNPN, SVGIG (reference sequence).